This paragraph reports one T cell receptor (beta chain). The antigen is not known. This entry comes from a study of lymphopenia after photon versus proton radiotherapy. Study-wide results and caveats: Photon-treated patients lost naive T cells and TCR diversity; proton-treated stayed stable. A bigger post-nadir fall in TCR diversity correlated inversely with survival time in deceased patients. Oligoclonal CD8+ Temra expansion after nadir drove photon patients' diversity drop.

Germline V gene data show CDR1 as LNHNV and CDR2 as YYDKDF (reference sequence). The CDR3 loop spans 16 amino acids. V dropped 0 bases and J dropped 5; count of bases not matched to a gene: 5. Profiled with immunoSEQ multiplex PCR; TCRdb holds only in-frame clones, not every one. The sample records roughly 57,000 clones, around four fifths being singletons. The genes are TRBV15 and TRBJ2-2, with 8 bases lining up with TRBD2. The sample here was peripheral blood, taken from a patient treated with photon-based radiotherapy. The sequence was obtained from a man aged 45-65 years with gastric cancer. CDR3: CATSREVGRGTGELFF. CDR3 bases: TGTGCCACCAGCAGAGAGGTCGGGAGGGGAACCGGGGAGCTGTTTTTT. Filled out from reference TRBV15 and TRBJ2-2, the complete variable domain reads DAMVIQNPRYQVTQFGKPVTLSCSQTLNHNVMYWYQQKSSQAPKLLFHYYDKDFNNEADTPDNFQSRRPNTSFCFLDIRSPGLGDTAMYLCATSREVGRGTGELFFGEGSRLTVL.